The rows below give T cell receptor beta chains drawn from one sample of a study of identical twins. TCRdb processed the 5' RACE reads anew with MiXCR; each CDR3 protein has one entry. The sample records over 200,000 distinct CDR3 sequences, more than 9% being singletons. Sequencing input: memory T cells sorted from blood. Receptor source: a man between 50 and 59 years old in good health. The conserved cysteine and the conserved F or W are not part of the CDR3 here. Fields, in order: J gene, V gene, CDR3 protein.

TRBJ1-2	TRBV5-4	ASSLGGNYSYT
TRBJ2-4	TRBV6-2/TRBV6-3	ASRLRSGRGDIQY
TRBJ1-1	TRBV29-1	SVEEMGG
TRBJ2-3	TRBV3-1	ASSQPADTQY
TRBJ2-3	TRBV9	ASSPGLGTDTQY
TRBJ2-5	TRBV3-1	ASSPSGTTETQY
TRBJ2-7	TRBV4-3	ASSHRGTGRNEQY
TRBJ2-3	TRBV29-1	SVSRGGTSTDTQY
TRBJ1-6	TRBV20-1	SARPTGVDNSPLH
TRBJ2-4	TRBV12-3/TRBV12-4	ASSLAGLAKNIQY
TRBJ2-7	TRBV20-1	SARGDEAGGEQY
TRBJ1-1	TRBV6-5	ACSYSQGVKAF
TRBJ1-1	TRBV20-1	SARRDPNTEAF
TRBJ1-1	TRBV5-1	ASSLAGTVNTEAF
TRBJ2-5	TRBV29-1	SVEVTRGQETQY
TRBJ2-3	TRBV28	ASSTRLGDTQY
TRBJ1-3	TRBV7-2	ASSLGQGARSGNTIY
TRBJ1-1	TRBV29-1	SVEGGQPGMWTEAF
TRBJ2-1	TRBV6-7	ASSYLTPPELAGVDEQF
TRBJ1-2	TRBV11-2	ASSLALGQGYGYT
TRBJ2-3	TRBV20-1	SAEVSSTDTQY
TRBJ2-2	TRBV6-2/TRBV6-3	ASSYSPWRLAGANTGELF
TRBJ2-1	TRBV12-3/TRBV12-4	ASSPGTHEQF
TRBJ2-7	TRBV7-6	ASSLTSVTYEQY
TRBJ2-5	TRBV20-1	SARLAGGGETQY